The entry that follows covers one T cell receptor beta chain sequence. These data are taken from a study of OX40 agonist ivuxolimab in advanced cancers. The repertoire was sequenced with immunoSEQ multiplex PCR; TCRdb's copy has only in-frame clones and lacks some. The sample includes 20,000 to 30,000 clones, more than 70% seen only once; the top ten take about 23%. Trimming pared 7 bases from V and 0 bases from J, leaving 9 bases between. The CDR3 totals 14 residues. From germline, CDR1 is LNHDA and CDR2 SQIVND (reference sequence). The starting material was CD4+ or CD8+ T cells sorted from blood, obtained in a trial of the OX40 agonist ivuxolimab. The V and J genes are TRBV19 and TRBJ2-2; unclear D gene. The receptor's source is an adult with an advanced solid tumor such as melanoma, head and neck, liver or kidney cancer. This CDR3 reads CASTQIANTGELFF. The CDR3 DNA sequence: TGTGCCAGTACCCAGATTGCGAACACCGGGGAGCTGTTTTTT.